This entry features one T cell receptor beta chain sequence. Its antigen is unidentified. The record originates from a study of T-cell reconstitution after alpha-beta-depleted transplantation in children. Study results and caveats: Reported findings indicate that, about two months after transplant, alpha-beta T cells came from several hundred expanded clones, which were derived from non-depleted graft cells. T-cell numbers and diversity one year post-transplant derived largely from freshly generated T cells. The study traced high day-60 TCRbeta diversity in some patients to surviving recipient T cells and thymic progenitors.

Researchers prepared the TCRbeta library using unique molecular identifiers, the study reports. TCRdb re-called the PCR reads with MiXCR, one entry per CDR3 protein. The sample has 250,000 to 300,000 distinct CDR3 sequences; around 7.3% are singletons. This CDR3 has 15 residues. Germline V gene lookup returns CDR1 SGHRS and CDR2 YFSETQ. V lost 0 bases and J 1 base, leaving 10 bases between the germline ends. The material sequenced was peripheral blood, taken 360 days after TCRalphabeta/CD19-depleted stem cell transplant. The clonotype originates from a female patient aged 2 to 10 who had a stem cell transplant for Fanconi anemia, so the T cells may come from the graft donor. This chain joins TRBV5-1 and TRBJ1-1; no clear D. Written as DNA, the CDR3 is TGCGCCAGCAGCTTGGGGGGTGTGCCGAACACTGAAGCTTTCTTT. Its protein is CASSLGGVPNTEAFF.